The entry below describes one TCR beta chain. Trimming pared 4 bases from V and 3 bases from J, leaving 11 bases between. CDR3 length: 13 amino acids. The V gene's germline CDR1 is SGHTS and CDR2 YDEGEE. Some clones are missing from TCRdb's copy, which holds only in-frame ones; the method was immunoSEQ multiplex PCR. The table lists some 2,500,000 clones, roughly 90% of them singletons. The data stem from a study of shared clonotypes between healthy human individuals. The overall study: Researchers assigned three CD4 naive, three CD4 memory, two CD8 naive and one CD8 memory plate to each donor.

It was into CD45RA+ naive and CD45RA-negative memory subsets that the CD4+ cells were split. This receptor was identified in a man aged 18-30 years in good health. Some clones in this sample may be carry-over from other donors' samples. The sample consisted of naive CD4+ T cells from PBMCs. Subset specified: CD45RA+ positively selected. The genes are TRBV5-8 and TRBJ2-7, with D tentatively TRBD1 (6 bases). In DNA form, the CDR3 reads TGTGCCAGCAGCGGGACACCGATCTACGAGCAGTACTTC. This encodes CASSGTPIYEQYF.